This paragraph reports one TCR beta chain. Here immunoSEQ multiplex PCR was the method, and the copy in TCRdb shows in-frame clones only, minus some. The sample lists about 140,000 clones; roughly nine tenths were seen once. Losses at the gene ends were 1 base for V and 0 bases for J; bases not matched to a gene: 3. CDR3 length equals 16 residues. Germline-derived CDR1 and CDR2 are SNHLY and FYNNEI. This sample stems from a study of control samples from healthy donors and cancer patients. This receptor was obtained from a man younger than 35 in good health. The rearrangement joins TRBV2 to TRBJ1-1, with 9 bases matching TRBD1. Sample: blood. CDR3 sequence reads: CASSEVQGAMNTEAFF. CDR3 coding DNA: TGTGCCAGCAGTGAAGTACAGGGGGCGATGAACACTGAAGCTTTCTTT. Variable domain in full (rest from reference TRBV2 and TRBJ1-1): EPEVTQTPSHQVTQMGQEVILRCVPISNHLYFYWYRQILGQKVEFLVSFYNNEISEKSEIFDDQFSVERPDGSNFTLKIRSTKLEDSAMYFCASSEVQGAMNTEAFFGQGTRLTVV.